The 26 T cell receptor beta chains listed next were all sequenced from one sample in a study of T-cell memory formation after mild COVID-19. TCRdb reprocessed the 5' RACE reads with MiXCR, giving one entry per CDR3 protein. The sample lists 150,000 to 200,000 distinct CDR3 sequences, 11% occurring once. What was sequenced was PBMCs or a T cell subset sorted from them (not recorded which). These receptors all come from a man aged 18 to 29 who had mild COVID-19 (a few samples of this study predate the infection). Cell type and time point are not known.

The chain combines TRBV11-2 with TRBJ2-7; D is perhaps TRBD1 or TRBD2 (5 bases each). Trimming took off 2 bases at V and 12 bases at J, with 23 bases between the two ends. Germline V lookup: CDR1 SGHAT, CDR2 FQNNGV. The length of the CDR3 is 15 residues. CDR3 coding DNA: TGTGCCAGCAGCTTAAGCGGAGTTCAGGGACCCAAGTCGTACTTC. This translates into CASSLSGVQGPKSYF.

The chain is built from TRBV7-6 and TRBJ2-5; 13 bases are a match to TRBD2. V was pared by 5 bases and J by 3 bases, with 6 bases of the junction left unmatched. The germline V gene has CDR1 SGHVS and CDR2 FNYEAQ. The CDR3 is 16 residues long. The chain's CDR3 is CASSDRLAGGKETQYF. The DNA of the CDR3 is TGTGCCAGCAGCGATCGACTAGCGGGGGGTAAAGAGACCCAGTACTTC.

The V gene is TRBV18, the J gene TRBJ1-1; TRBD1 matches 8 bases. CDR3 length: 13 residues. Per the germline V gene, CDR1 is KGHSH and CDR2 is LQKENI. V lost 3 bases, J lost 4 bases, and 1 base stayed unmatched. The chain's CDR3 is CASSPGQVTEAFF. In DNA form, the CDR3 reads TGTGCCAGCTCACCGGGACAGGTCACTGAAGCTTTCTTT.

There are many counts of this clonotype. V gene TRBV12-3 or TRBV12-4 combines with J gene TRBJ1-1, with D unresolved. The CDR3 is 12 amino acids. Trimming removed 2 bases at V and 7 bases at J, with 8 bases between. The CDR3 here is CASSLLNGEAFF. The CDR3 coding sequence is TGTGCCAGCAGTTTATTAAATGGTGAAGCTTTCTTT.

This clonotype was detected a few times. The rearrangement uses TRBV27 and TRBJ2-2; a possible D gene is TRBD1 (6 bases). This CDR3 has 14 amino acids. Germline V CDR1 and CDR2: MNHEY, SMNVEV (reference sequence). V shed 3 bases and J shed 7 bases, with 12 bases lying between them. CDR3 nucleotide sequence: TGTGCCAGCAGTTTCCTTGGACAGATCGGGGAGCTGTTTTTT. Protein sequence: CASSFLGQIGELFF.

At least ten counts were recorded for this clonotype. At one boundary the junction diverges from the germline segment, which might be a read error. The rearrangement links TRBV7-2 to TRBJ2-3; D is uncertain. The CDR3 extends over 14 amino acids. In germline, CDR1 is SGHTA, CDR2 FQGNSA. The CDR3 nucleotides read TGTGCCAGCAGTTTAGTCGCCAGCACAGATACGCAGTATTTT. It specifies CASSLVASTDTQYF.

The table lists this clonotype with a few counts. The chain is built from TRBV7-8 and TRBJ2-3; D is perhaps TRBD2 (7 bases). This CDR3 spans 15 amino acids. V was clipped by 2 bases and J by 2 bases, with 11 bases between them. Germline V lookup: CDR1 SGHVS, CDR2 FQNEAQ. CDR3 in amino acids: CASSLRGAYTDTQYF. CDR3 sequence (DNA): TGTGCCAGCAGCTTACGGGGGGCCTACACAGATACGCAGTATTTT.

The chain links TRBV7-2 to TRBJ1-1; no reliable D call. Per the germline V gene, CDR1 is SGHTA and CDR2 is FQGNSA. The V gene lost 3 bases and the J gene lost 1 base, with 6 bases spanning the gap. The CDR3 consists of 13 residues. CDR3 sequence reads: CASSFSGNTEAFF. CDR3 in DNA: TGTGCCAGCAGCTTCTCAGGGAACACTGAAGCTTTCTTT.

This clonotype was counted between two and nine times. This chain joins TRBV5-1 and TRBJ2-7; D gene ambiguous. The CDR3 spans 14 residues. V lost 0 bases, J lost 3 bases, and 10 bases lay in between. Germline V gives CDR1 SGHRS, CDR2 YFSETQ. DNA of the CDR3: TGCGCCAGCAGCTTGGGGACGGTTAGCTACGAGCAGTACTTC. Its translation: CASSLGTVSYEQYF.

This clonotype occurred a few times. This chain uses TRBV6-5 with TRBJ1-1; tentatively, D is TRBD1 (6 bases). Trimming left V 7 bases short and J 5 bases short, with 14 bases between. Germline CDR1 and CDR2: MNHEY and SVGAGI. This CDR3 is 13 amino acids long. CDR3 amino acids: CASIPRGGTEAFF. CDR3 coding DNA: TGTGCCAGCATACCCAGGGGAGGGACTGAAGCTTTCTTT.

The chain combines TRBV7-2 with TRBJ2-6; TRBD1 is a possible D gene (5 bases). This CDR3 comprises 16 residues. Germline-derived CDR1 and CDR2 are SGHTA and FQGNSA. Trimming removed 2 bases from V and 4 bases from J, with 12 bases in between. Here the CDR3 reads CASSLSRVTGANVLTF. The DNA of the CDR3 is TGTGCCAGCAGCTTAAGCAGGGTAACCGGGGCCAACGTCCTGACTTTC.

This clonotype was observed many times. The chain has TRBV4-3 and TRBJ2-7; D gene uncertain. The V and J ends lost 1 base and 0 bases respectively, with 7 bases between them. Per germline, CDR1 LGHNA and CDR2 YSLEER. The CDR3 runs to 14 residues. CDR3: CASSQGASSYEQYV. The CDR3 DNA is TGCGCCAGCAGCCAAGGGGCCAGCTCCTACGAGCAGTACGTC.

The rearrangement uses TRBV29-1 and TRBJ2-6; perhaps TRBD1 as D (6 bases). Germline V CDR1 and CDR2: SQVTM, ANQGSEA. The CDR3 extends over 13 amino acids. The V end was cut by 6 bases, the J end by 3 bases, with 9 bases between. The CDR3 region is CSVQGFGANVLTF. CDR3 nucleotide sequence: TGCAGCGTCCAGGGGTTTGGGGCCAACGTCCTGACTTTC.

This clonotype was counted between two and nine times. The rearrangement links TRBV7-2 to TRBJ2-3; no clear D. This CDR3 contains 14 residues. Trimming shortened V by 5 bases and J by 0 bases, and 9 bases separated the two germline ends. The germline gives CDR1 SGHTA, CDR2 FQGNSA. CDR3 coding DNA: TGTGCCAGCAGCAAGGCTCCTAGCACAGATACGCAGTATTTT. This translates into CASSKAPSTDTQYF.

CDR3 in amino acids: CASSPRGSGETQYF. The CDR3 DNA follows: TGTGCCAGCAGCCCCCGGGGTAGCGGGGAGACCCAGTACTTC. The J gene is TRBJ2-5, the V gene TRBV7-2; the match to TRBD2 covers 7 bases. Germline lookup yields CDR1 SGHTA and CDR2 FQGNSA. The CDR3 sequence is 14 residues long. Trimming took 5 bases from V and 5 from J; bases not matched to a gene: 8.

This clonotype was seen only a few times. The V gene is TRBV9, the J gene TRBJ2-3, with 13 bases that match TRBD2. The CDR3 loop spans 16 amino acids. Germline-derived CDR1 and CDR2 are SGDLS and YYNGEE. V shed 4 bases and J 4 bases; nucleotides not matched to a gene: 6. CDR3 amino acids: CASSFRTSGGSDTQYF. CDR3 coding DNA: TGTGCCAGCAGCTTCCGGACTAGCGGGGGTTCAGATACGCAGTATTTT.

The gene calls are TRBV19 and TRBJ2-3; 8 bases align to TRBD1. In germline, CDR1 is LNHDA, CDR2 SQIVND (reference sequence). V dropped 5 bases and J dropped 2; count of bases not matched to a gene: 9. The length of the CDR3 is 16 residues. This CDR3 is CASSLKTGAYTDTQYF. CDR3 sequence (DNA): TGTGCCAGTAGTCTTAAGACAGGGGCCTACACAGATACGCAGTATTTT.

The genes are TRBV11-2 and TRBJ1-3; 11 bases are shared with TRBD1. Per the germline V gene, CDR1 is SGHAT and CDR2 is FQNNGV. The CDR3 sequence is 18 residues long. Losses at the gene ends were 4 bases for V and 0 bases for J; bases not matched to a gene: 8. CDR3 nucleotides: TGTGCCAGCAGCTCCCGGGGAGGGACAGGGGGCTCTGGAAACACCATATATTTT. Translating gives CASSSRGGTGGSGNTIYF. The whole variable domain, remainder taken from reference TRBV11-2 and TRBJ1-3, is EAGVAQSPRYKIIEKRQSVAFWCNPISGHATLYWYQQILGQGPKLLIQFQNNGVVDDSQLPKDRFSAERLKGVDSTLKIQPAKLEDSAVYLCASSSRGGTGGSGNTIYFGEGSWLTVV.

Ten or more counts support this clonotype. The chain combines TRBV7-3 with TRBJ2-7, with 7 bases matching TRBD2. The CDR3 is 15 amino acids. Germline V CDR1 and CDR2: SGHTA, FQGTGA. V shed 4 bases and J 5 bases; nucleotides not matched to a gene: 11. Here the CDR3 reads CASSSKGTSDHEQYF. In DNA, the CDR3 is TGTGCCAGCAGCTCTAAGGGTACTAGCGATCACGAGCAGTACTTC. The full variable domain, with the rest looked up from reference TRBV7-3 and TRBJ2-7, is GAGVSQTPSNKVTEKGKYVELRCDPISGHTALYWYRQSLGQGPEFLIYFQGTGAADDSGLPNDRFFAVRPEGSVSTLKIQRTERGDSAVYLCASSSKGTSDHEQYFGPGTRLTVT.

The genes are TRBV6-5 and TRBJ1-3; unclear D gene. V was pared by 2 bases and J by 4 bases, with 12 bases between. The CDR3 is 15 amino acids. Per the germline V gene, CDR1 is MNHEY and CDR2 is SVGAGI. The CDR3, as DNA: TGTGCCAGCAGTTACCGGGCTATGCGGGGAAACACCATATATTTT. Translation gives CASSYRAMRGNTIYF.

This clonotype came up many times. The chain links TRBV5-1 to TRBJ2-3; D might be TRBD2 (7 bases). The CDR3 consists of 14 residues. Germline loops: CDR1 SGHRS, CDR2 YFSETQ. Trimming cost V 4 bases and J 5 bases, with 14 bases left between them. In nucleotides, the CDR3 is TGCGCCAGCAGCCCTGCGGGGGCGGGAGATACGCAGTATTTT. This sequence encodes CASSPAGAGDTQYF.

J is TRBJ1-2 and V is TRBV6-2 or TRBV6-3; no reliable D call. Germline CDR1 MNHEY, CDR2 SVGEGT. V was cut by 2 bases and J by 4 bases, with 8 bases left in between. This CDR3 has 13 residues. CDR3 protein: CASSYREIYGYTF. The DNA for the CDR3 is TGTGCCAGCAGTTACAGGGAGATCTATGGCTACACCTTC.

This sequence joins TRBV5-1 and TRBJ2-3; D uncertain. CDR1 SGHRS and CDR2 YFSETQ come from the germline V gene. This CDR3 is built from 13 residues. Trimming took off 5 bases at V and 5 bases at J, with 12 bases between the two ends. CDR3 bases: TGCGCCAGCAGGACGGACGCAGGAGATACGCAGTATTTT. Encoded protein: CASRTDAGDTQYF.

The chain carries TRBV7-9 and TRBJ1-2, with D unclear. CDR1 is SEHNR and CDR2 is FQNEAQ in the germline V gene (reference sequence). V gave up 2 bases and J gave up 6 bases, with 7 bases separating them. This CDR3 is 12 amino acids long. Written as DNA, the CDR3 is TGTGCCAGCAGCTTACTACCAAATGGCTACACCTTC. It is translated as CASSLLPNGYTF.

This clonotype has just a few counts. The chain combines TRBV2 with TRBJ2-7, with D perhaps TRBD2 (5 bases). This CDR3 comprises 13 residues. Germline V lookup: CDR1 SNHLY, CDR2 FYNNEI. V gave up 4 bases and J gave up 8 bases, with 15 bases separating them. DNA for the CDR3: TGTGCCAGCAGTGGCAAGAGGGTCCTGAAGCAGTACGTC. It specifies CASSGKRVLKQYV.

The V gene is TRBV5-1, the J gene TRBJ1-5; the D gene is possibly TRBD1 (5 bases). V lost 2 bases and J 0 bases, leaving 9 bases between the germline ends. CDR1 SGHRS and CDR2 YFSETQ come from the germline V gene. This CDR3 has 15 residues. The CDR3 region has the DNA TGCGCCAGCAGCTTCGGGGACGGTAGCAATCAGCCCCAGCATTTT. Translating it yields CASSFGDGSNQPQHF.